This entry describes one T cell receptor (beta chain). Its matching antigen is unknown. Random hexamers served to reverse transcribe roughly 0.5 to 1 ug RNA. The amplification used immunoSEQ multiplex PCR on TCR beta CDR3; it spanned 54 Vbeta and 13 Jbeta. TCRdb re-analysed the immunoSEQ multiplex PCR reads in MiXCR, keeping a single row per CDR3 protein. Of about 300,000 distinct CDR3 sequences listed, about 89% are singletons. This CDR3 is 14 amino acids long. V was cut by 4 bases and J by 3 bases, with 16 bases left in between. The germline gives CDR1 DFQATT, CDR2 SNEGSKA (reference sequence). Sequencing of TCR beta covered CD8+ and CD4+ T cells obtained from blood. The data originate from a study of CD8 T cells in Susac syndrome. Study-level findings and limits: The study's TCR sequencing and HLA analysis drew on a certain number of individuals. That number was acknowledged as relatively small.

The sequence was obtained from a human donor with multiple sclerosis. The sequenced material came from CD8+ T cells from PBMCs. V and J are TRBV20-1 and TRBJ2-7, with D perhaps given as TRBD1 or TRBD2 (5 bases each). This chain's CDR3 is CSATDRDGLYEQYF. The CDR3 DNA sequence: TGCAGTGCTACTGACCGGGACGGACTCTACGAGCAGTACTTC.